This TCR beta chain was observed in a study of cytomegalovirus exposure and HLA in healthy donors. Concerning this clone: Its specificity is not known.

General study results and limits: For cytomegalovirus status, the classifier reportedly gave diagnoses with high specificity and sensitivity. An observed cluster of highly shared sequence variants was recorded as a likely sequencing artifact. In vitro, three CMV-associated chains proved specific for CMV antigens.

The PCR contained 60 Vbeta and 13 Jbeta primers. The table came from immunoSEQ multiplex PCR; TCRdb's copy has only in-frame clones and leaves some out. Of around 70,000 clones listed, approximately 80% were seen once; the top ten hold 7.5% to 10%. The clonotype comes from a middle-aged woman in good health and CMV-seropositive. The sequencing sample was made of PBMCs.

The CDR3 DNA reads as TGTGCCATCCGGGACAGGGAAGGAAACACCATATATTTT. The encoded protein is CAIRDREGNTIYF. The rearrangement uses TRBV10-3 and TRBJ1-3, with 9 bases identical to TRBD1. CDR1 is ENHRY and CDR2 is SYGVKD in the germline V gene. The CDR3 is made up of 13 amino acids. After removal of 8 bases from V and 4 bases from J, the junction contained 3 bases not matched to a gene.